This T cell receptor (beta chain) was profiled in a study of T cell changes during pregnancy in multiple sclerosis. This clone was observed a few times. The trim removed 5 bases at V and 6 bases at J, leaving 6 bases unmatched. The CDR3 runs 14 residues. CDR1 and CDR2 (germline): PRHDT, FYEKMQ (reference sequence). The method was immunoSEQ multiplex PCR; TCRdb's version includes in-frame clones alone and lacks a portion of them. The data show 55,000 to 70,000 clones, 80% to 90% seen once. The chain uses TRBV13 and TRBJ2-2; TRBD2 aligns across 7 bases. The origin of this receptor is a female donor with multiple sclerosis, enrolled in a pregnancy study. The sequencing used peripheral blood, collected in the first trimester of pregnancy. The CDR3 DNA is TGTGCCAGCAGCCTCCGGACTAGTTCCGGGGAGCTGTTTTTT. This codes for CASSLRTSSGELFF.